Listed here are 29 T cell receptor beta chains from one sample, sequenced in a study of radiotherapy plus CTLA-4 blockade in lung cancer. Clones were sequenced by immunoSEQ multiplex PCR, and TCRdb holds only the in-frame ones, with some missing. In the table there are 30,000 to 35,000 clones, approximately 70% of which are singletons. Sequenced here: peripheral blood, sampled from a patient treated with radiotherapy plus ipilimumab. Receptors were obtained from a human donor with non-small cell lung cancer who had stable disease on radiotherapy plus ipilimumab.

The chain couples TRBV6-5 to TRBJ2-7; the D gene is possibly TRBD1 (5 bases). The germline CDR1 and CDR2 sequences are MNHEY and SVGAGI. This CDR3 contains 11 residues. V lost 8 bases to trimming and J lost 3 bases, with 8 bases between them. CDR3 residues: CASGQGYEQYF. As DNA, the CDR3 is TGTGCCAGCGGGCAGGGCTACGAGCAGTACTTC.

This chain joins TRBV14 and TRBJ1-2, with D perhaps TRBD1 (6 bases). The CDR3 length is 15 residues. V lost 1 base and J 4 bases, leaving 13 bases between the germline ends. Germline CDR1 reads SGHDN; CDR2 reads FVKESK. The DNA for the CDR3 is TGTGCCAGCAGCCAAGTTGACAGGCCATCCTATGGCTACACCTTC. The encoded protein is CASSQVDRPSYGYTF.

This clone is medium-sized by share. The chain employs TRBV10-3 and TRBJ1-3; the D is unclear. Germline V gives CDR1 ENHRY, CDR2 SYGVKD. CDR3 length: 16 amino acids. The V end lost 1 base, the J end lost 0 bases, and 10 bases lay between the germline ends. The CDR3 DNA reads as TGTGCCATCAGTGAGTTGCAGGCCGCCTCTGGAAACACCATATATTTT. Its protein product is CAISELQAASGNTIYF.

The chain links TRBV28 to TRBJ2-1; no clear D gene. CDR1 MDHEN and CDR2 SYDVKM come from the germline V gene. The V gene lost 6 bases and the J gene lost 9 bases, with 21 bases spanning the gap. The CDR3 spans 15 residues. The CDR3, as DNA: TGTGCCAGCAGGTCGTCGAGGACCTTAGCTAGTGAGCAGTTCTTC. Its protein product is CASRSSRTLASEQFF.

The chain combines TRBV7-2 with TRBJ2-2; 10 nucleotides line up with TRBD1. With 8 bases clipped from V and 7 bases from J, the junction kept 7 bases outside the gene matches. The CDR3 extends over 14 amino acids. CDR1 is SGHTA, CDR2 FQGNSA, per germline. The CDR3 nucleotides are TGTGCCAGCCGGCGGACAGGGGGAGTCGGGGAGCTGTTTTTT. It yields the protein CASRRTGGVGELFF.

The chain is built from TRBV5-4 and TRBJ2-7; 8 bases line up with TRBD2. After removal of 4 bases from V and 6 bases from J, the junction contained 9 bases not matched to a gene. Per the germline V gene, CDR1 is SGHNT and CDR2 is YYREEE (reference sequence). The CDR3 covers 14 residues. The CDR3, as DNA: TGTGCCAGCAGCCACCCGGGGGGGCTTCTCGAGCAGTACTTC. Amino acids: CASSHPGGLLEQYF.

V is TRBV4-1 and J is TRBJ2-7; the match to TRBD2 covers 11 bases. The germline V gene encodes CDR1 MGHRA and CDR2 YSYEKL. V lost 0 bases to trimming and J lost 3 bases; unmatched junction nucleotides: 7. This CDR3 comprises 17 residues. The CDR3 bases are TGCGCCAGCAGCCAAGAGAGGGCGACTAGCGGGAACTACGAGCAGTACTTC. It encodes CASSQERATSGNYEQYF.

The gene calls are TRBV18 and TRBJ2-6, with D maybe TRBD1 (6 bases). The CDR3 is 16 amino acids. The V end was cut by 6 bases, the J end by 0 bases, with 12 bases between. Germline CDR1 reads KGHSH; CDR2 reads LQKENI. The CDR3 reads CASSKTGSSGANVLTF. The CDR3 DNA reads TGTGCCAGCTCGAAGACAGGAAGCTCTGGGGCCAACGTCCTGACTTTC.

V is TRBV29-1 and J is TRBJ2-7; possible D gene TRBD1, 5 bases. The V gene lost 4 bases and the J gene lost 4 bases, with 11 bases spanning the gap. Germline CDR1 is SQVTM and CDR2 is ANQGSEA. The CDR3 extends over 12 amino acids. The CDR3: CSVVGQGYEQYF. CDR3 nucleotide sequence: TGCAGCGTTGTAGGGCAGGGATACGAGCAGTACTTC.

The chain recombines TRBV5-1 with TRBJ2-4; TRBD1 agrees at 7 bases. Germline-derived CDR1 and CDR2 are SGHRS and YFSETQ. V shed 4 bases, J shed 9 bases, and the junction held 13 bases outside the gene matches. The CDR3 runs 15 residues. The CDR3: CASSATGTASFIQYF. CDR3 DNA: TGCGCCAGCAGCGCCACCGGGACAGCGAGTTTCATTCAGTACTTC.

This rearrangement joins TRBV9 to TRBJ2-7; no clear D gene. In germline, CDR1 is SGDLS, CDR2 YYNGEE. Trimming took off 0 bases at V and 6 bases at J, with 10 bases between the two ends. The CDR3 totals 13 residues. CDR3 region: CASSVANVGEQYF. As DNA, the CDR3 is TGTGCCAGCAGCGTAGCCAACGTGGGCGAGCAGTACTTC.

V and J are TRBV11-3 and TRBJ1-2, with 8 bases fitting TRBD1. Unmatched junction bases numbered 2, after V lost 1 base and J lost 4 bases. The CDR3 extends over 14 amino acids. The V gene's germline CDR1 is SGHNT and CDR2 YENEEA. CDR3 region: CASSLGQGAYGYTF. In DNA, the CDR3 is TGTGCCAGCAGCTTAGGGCAGGGGGCCTATGGCTACACCTTC.

This chain joins TRBV14 and TRBJ1-5; no clear D gene. Germline assignment: CDR1 SGHDN and CDR2 FVKESK. Trimming took 1 base from V and 6 from J, leaving 7 bases between them. CDR3 length: 13 amino acids. Here the CDR3 DNA reads TGTGCCAGCAGCCAAGGAGGGCTTCAGCCCCAGCATTTT. Translation gives CASSQGGLQPQHF.

This clone was picked up a small number of times. The gene calls are TRBV6-1 and TRBJ2-3; 8 nucleotides line up with TRBD2. The CDR3 spans 16 residues. J was trimmed by 5 bases and V by 2 bases; bases with no gene match: 9. Germline V CDR1 and CDR2: MNHNS, SASEGT. The CDR3 spells CASSETSGSRRDTQYF. CDR3 nucleotide sequence: TGTGCCAGCAGTGAAACAAGCGGGAGCAGGAGAGATACGCAGTATTTT.

The genes are TRBV28 and TRBJ2-2; the D gene could be TRBD1 or TRBD2 (6 bases each). The germline V gene encodes CDR1 MDHEN and CDR2 SYDVKM. Trimming took off 4 bases at V and 7 bases at J, with 22 bases between the two ends. The CDR3 covers 17 residues. Written as DNA, the CDR3 is TGTGCCAGCAGTTCTCTAGGGGGGCAGGGAGTAGACGGGGAGCTGTTTTTT. Translation: CASSSLGGQGVDGELFF.

The chain carries TRBV4-3 and TRBJ2-2, with D perhaps matching TRBD1 (6 bases). V was cut by 0 bases and J by 2 bases, with 16 bases left in between. The CDR3 runs to 18 residues. Per the germline V gene, CDR1 is LGHNA and CDR2 is YSLEER. The CDR3 DNA reads as TGCGCCAGCAGCCAAGAGGGCTCCGGGACACCCAACACCGGGGAGCTGTTTTTT. It is translated as CASSQEGSGTPNTGELFF.

This clone has just a few counts. The chain couples TRBV19 to TRBJ2-1, with D tentatively TRBD2 (5 bases). This CDR3 contains 16 residues. Between the trimmed V and J ends, which lost 0 bases and 3 bases, there was a span of 12 bases. Looked up from germline, CDR1 is LNHDA and CDR2 is SQIVND (reference sequence). Here the CDR3 reads CASSIDRERRYNEQFF. The CDR3 DNA is TGTGCCAGTAGTATAGATCGGGAACGGCGCTACAATGAGCAGTTCTTC. The complete variable domain, with remaining parts taken from reference TRBV19 and TRBJ2-1, reads DGGITQSPKYLFRKEGQNVTLSCEQNLNHDAMYWYRQDPGQGLRLIYYSQIVNDFQKGDIAEGYSVSREKKESFPLTVTSAQKNPTAFYLCASSIDRERRYNEQFFGPGTRLTVL.

CDR3 sequence: CASHARGQGFVLMNTEAFF. DNA of the CDR3: TGTGCCAGCCATGCAAGGGGCCAGGGGTTCGTGCTCATGAACACTGAAGCTTTCTTT. This chain links TRBV5-5 with TRBJ1-1; tentative D call: TRBD1 (6 bases). Trimming pared 7 bases from V and 0 bases from J, leaving 28 bases between. From germline, CDR1 is SGHKS and CDR2 YYEKEE (reference sequence). The CDR3 has 19 amino acids.

This clone appeared a single time. The chain employs TRBV5-4 and TRBJ2-1; no firm D call. CDR3 length: 17 amino acids. Trimming removed 2 bases from V and 0 bases from J, with 15 bases in between. The germline CDR1 and CDR2 sequences are SGHNT and YYREEE (reference sequence). The CDR3 region has the DNA TGTGCCAGCAGCTTTGGACGGAGAACTACCTCCTACAATGAGCAGTTCTTC. It translates to CASSFGRRTTSYNEQFF.

This chain links TRBV18 with TRBJ2-2; D remains ambiguous. Trimming removed 3 bases at V and 1 base at J, with 9 bases between. Germline-derived CDR1 and CDR2 are KGHSH and LQKENI. CDR3 size: 15 residues. The CDR3 region has the DNA TGTGCCAGCTCACCGCGTCAGGAGAACACCGGGGAGCTGTTTTTT. Its translation: CASSPRQENTGELFF.

The rearrangement uses TRBV7-2 and TRBJ2-3; 11 nucleotides agree with TRBD2. V dropped 3 bases and J dropped 4; count of bases not matched to a gene: 6. The germline V gene encodes CDR1 SGHTA and CDR2 FQGNSA. This CDR3 is built from 16 residues. The CDR3 is CASSLGTSGPSDTQYF. Written as DNA, the CDR3 is TGTGCCAGCAGCTTGGGGACTAGCGGACCCTCAGATACGCAGTATTTT.

The chain has TRBV5-1 and TRBJ2-1, with TRBD2 matching over 9 bases. The germline gives CDR1 SGHRS, CDR2 YFSETQ. J lost 7 bases, V lost 3 bases, and 5 bases had no gene match. The CDR3 is 14 residues long. CDR3 DNA: TGCGCCAGCAGCTACGCTAGCGGGATGAATGAGCAGTTCTTC. Protein sequence: CASSYASGMNEQFF.

This clone was seen a few times. The V gene is TRBV5-1, the J gene TRBJ2-1; TRBD2 aligns across 9 bases. CDR3 size: 15 residues. The trim removed 1 base at V and 9 bases at J, leaving 8 bases unmatched. Germline loops: CDR1 SGHRS, CDR2 YFSETQ. This CDR3 is CASSLNSGSLIEQFF. The CDR3 region has the DNA TGCGCCAGCAGCTTGAATAGCGGGAGTTTGATTGAGCAGTTCTTC.

In its sample, this clone was seen once. V usage is TRBV6-4 and J usage is TRBJ2-1; possibly TRBD2 for D (6 bases). Germline V CDR1 and CDR2: MRHNA, SNTAGT. This CDR3 comprises 15 residues. V was trimmed by 3 bases and J by 2 bases, leaving 11 bases between them. The CDR3, as DNA: TGTGCCAGCAGTGAGACGGGAGAACCCTACAATGAGCAGTTCTTC. Residues: CASSETGEPYNEQFF.

V and J are TRBV19 and TRBJ1-5; no clear D. The V end was cut by 1 base, the J end by 6 bases, with 13 bases between. Looked up from germline, CDR1 is LNHDA and CDR2 is SQIVND (reference sequence). The CDR3 is 15 residues long. The CDR3 DNA reads as TGTGCCAGTAGTATAGGGGCACCGGGCGGTCAGCCCCAGCATTTT. Its protein product is CASSIGAPGGQPQHF.

This clone showed up just a few times. A read error may produce the germline difference seen at one junction end. The chain couples TRBV7-7 to TRBJ2-3, with a tentative D call TRBD1 (5 bases). Germline lookup yields CDR1 SSHAT and CDR2 FNYEAQ (reference sequence). This CDR3 region has 16 residues. The CDR3 nucleotides read TGTGCTAGCAGCTTAGAGGTGGGCGTGGGGCCAGATACGCAGTATTTT. It is translated as CASSLEVGVGPDTQYF. Complete variable domain (other parts from reference TRBV7-7 and TRBJ2-3): GAGVSQSPRYKVTKRGQDVTLRCDPISSHATLYWYQQALGQGPEFLTYFNYEAQPDKSGLPSDRFSAERPEGSISTLTIQRTEQRDSAMYRCASSLEVGVGPDTQYFGPGTRLTVL.

The gene calls are TRBV10-3 and TRBJ1-1; 7 positions agree with TRBD1. The CDR3 is 12 amino acids. Germline V gives CDR1 ENHRY, CDR2 SYGVKD. V gave up 6 bases and J gave up 4 bases; unmatched junction bases: 2. CDR3 in amino acids: CAISAGGTEAFF. CDR3 sequence (DNA): TGTGCCATCAGCGCAGGGGGCACTGAAGCTTTCTTT.

The rearrangement links TRBV4-2 to TRBJ2-3, with a tentative D call TRBD2 (6 bases). Germline V gives CDR1 LGHNA, CDR2 YNFKEQ. CDR3 length: 16 residues. Deletions cut 0 bases from V and 4 bases from J, with 14 bases between. CDR3 loop: CASSQDIAAGPDTQYF. The CDR3, as DNA: TGTGCCAGCAGCCAAGACATAGCGGCCGGGCCAGATACGCAGTATTTT.

The chain carries TRBV18 and TRBJ2-3; D possibly uses TRBD1 or TRBD2 (5 bases each). Looked up from germline, CDR1 is KGHSH and CDR2 is LQKENI. This CDR3 comprises 14 residues. V was pared by 2 bases and J by 3 bases, with 9 bases between. CDR3 amino acids: CASSPVGGTDTQYF. The CDR3 nucleotides read TGTGCCAGCTCACCAGTTGGGGGAACAGATACGCAGTATTTT.